This T cell receptor beta chain was recorded in a study of blood T cell repertoires in COVID-19. Background on the study: The samples span acute and convalescent COVID-19 from the United States, Italy and Spain. In each case, the material was cDNA or gDNA derived from T cells, B-cell-depleted T cells, or PBMCs.

Methods used by the authors: Nucleated cell number was recorded as an estimate derived from reference gene primer amplification. This table comes from immunoSEQ multiplex PCR, and its TCRdb copy is limited to in-frame clones, with some not included. V, J and clone size were drawn from that table, and D and trimming were deduced from the DNA. The sample comprises fewer than 90,000 clones, 84% of which are singletons, and 36% rests with the top ten. CDR1 and CDR2 from the germline V gene are SSHAT and FNYEAQ (reference sequence). CDR3 length equals 15 residues. As regards this clone: Germline and junction disagree at one end, which may indicate a read error.

This clonotype was obtained from a man between 65 and 85 years old with acute or convalescent COVID-19. V is TRBV7-7 and J is TRBJ2-7; TRBD2 agrees at 14 bases. Sequencing was carried out using peripheral blood. Here the CDR3 DNA reads TGTGCTAGCAGCGCTGGGACTAGCGGGGGATACGAGCAGTACTTC. This translates into CASSAGTSGGYEQYF.